These T cell receptor beta chains were read from a single sample in a study of blood T cell repertoires in COVID-19. TCRdb keeps only in-frame clones here, not all; method: immunoSEQ multiplex PCR. The repertoire holds about 92,000 clones, with approximately 88% as singletons. The sequenced material came from peripheral blood. The receptors were gathered from a woman in her sixties or seventies with COVID-19, enrolled during active disease. The CDR3 runs from the conserved cysteine through the conserved F or W. Fields, in order: D gene, V gene, clone size, J gene, CDR3 DNA, CDR3 protein. The D gene is left open where the match is weak. A row's size may be missing; if present it is once, few, many or a size class.

NA	TRBV27	NA	TRBJ1-4	TGTGCCAGCAGCCGCCTGGCCGGGGGGAGTGAAAAACTGTTTTTT	CASSRLAGGSEKLFF
TRBD1	TRBV13	NA	TRBJ1-5	TGTGCCAGCAGCCGAAAGGTGACAGGGTGGGGCAATCAGCCCCAGCATTTT	CASSRKVTGWGNQPQHF
TRBD1	TRBV6-7	NA	TRBJ1-2	TGTGCCAGCAGTTACTCGAGTTTAGAGGGGGCGAACGGCTACACCTTC	CASSYSSLEGANGYTF
NA	TRBV2	NA	TRBJ2-2	TGTGCCAGCAGTGAAACAGTTTGGGCAGGATACACCGGGGAGCTGTTTTTT	CASSETVWAGYTGELFF
NA	TRBV5-4	NA	TRBJ2-5	TGTGCCAGCAGCTTGGCCAGGGGGGATTGGGGGACCCAGTACTTC	CASSLARGDWGTQYF
NA	TRBV9	NA	TRBJ1-5	TGTGCCAGCAGCGTAGGGGCGTTTAATCAGCCCCAGCATTTT	CASSVGAFNQPQHF
TRBD2	TRBV7-6	hyperexpanded	TRBJ2-7	TGTGCCAGCAGCTTAGTTGAGCGGGGGGGCCTATACGAGCAGTACTTC	CASSLVERGGLYEQYF
NA	TRBV2	NA	TRBJ1-1	TGTGCCAGCATCGAAGGCGGCCAGCAGAACACTGAAGCTTTCTTT	CASIEGGQQNTEAFF
TRBD2	TRBV5-1	NA	TRBJ2-3	TGCGCCAGCAGCGCAGTAGCGGGGGGGCAAGATACGCAGTATTTT	CASSAVAGGQDTQYF
NA	TRBV5-6	NA	TRBJ1-2	TGTGCCAGCAGCTTGGGCCGGACAGCCTATGGCTACACCTTC	CASSLGRTAYGYTF
TRBD2	TRBV2	NA	TRBJ2-3	TGTGCCAGTCTAGCGGGGGCCTCCACAGATACGCAGTATTTT	CASLAGASTDTQYF